Shown below are 12 T cell receptor beta chains from a single sample sequenced in a study of T-cell memory formation after mild COVID-19. TCRdb fed the 5' RACE reads into MiXCR, producing one record per CDR3 protein. The sample carries some 320,000 distinct CDR3 sequences, 13% to 15% recorded once. Sequencing was performed on PBMCs or a T cell subset sorted from them (not recorded which). These receptors came from a man aged 18 to 35 who had mild COVID-19 (a few samples of this study predate the infection). Cell type and time point are not known.

In its sample, this clonotype was seen many times. The chain joins TRBV5-1 to TRBJ1-6; D is unresolved. Deletions cut 8 bases from V and 6 bases from J, with 18 bases between. In germline, CDR1 is SGHRS, CDR2 YFSETQ. The CDR3 is 15 residues long. In nucleotides, the CDR3 is TGCGCCAGTCGCCCTTTAGGGCTCCTTAATTCACCCCTCCACTTT. Protein sequence: CASRPLGLLNSPLHF.

This clonotype turned up a few times. The rearrangement joins TRBV13 to TRBJ2-3; D possibly corresponds to TRBD1 (7 bases). Deletions cut 5 bases from V and 3 bases from J, with 18 bases between. Germline V gene data show CDR1 as PRHDT and CDR2 as FYEKMQ (reference sequence). The CDR3 contains 16 residues. The CDR3 DNA is TGTGCCAGCAGCCTGACAGGGCGCCGGGGGACAGATACGCAGTATTTT. It specifies CASSLTGRRGTDTQYF.

The chain employs TRBV6-2 or TRBV6-3 and TRBJ2-5; D is perhaps TRBD2 (5 bases). This CDR3 spans 15 amino acids. Trimming stripped 2 bases from V and 4 bases from J, with 14 bases between. Germline CDR1 reads MNHEY; CDR2 reads SVGEGT. The CDR3, as DNA: TGTGCCAGCAGTTACCTAGGACTTGATGGAGAGACCCAGTACTTC. Amino acid sequence: CASSYLGLDGETQYF.

This clonotype was seen a handful of times. The gene calls are TRBV5-1 and TRBJ1-5, with no clear D. This CDR3 comprises 16 residues. Looked up from germline, CDR1 is SGHRS and CDR2 is YFSETQ. V was cut by 0 bases and J by 3 bases, with 13 bases left in between. CDR3 coding DNA: TGCGCCAGCAGCTTGGGAGGCCTACCAGACAATCAGCCCCAGCATTTT. This encodes CASSLGGLPDNQPQHF.

The rearrangement links TRBV12-3 or TRBV12-4 to TRBJ1-2; TRBD1 is a possible D gene (5 bases). There are 14 residues in the CDR3. Trimming stripped 4 bases from V and 3 bases from J, with 12 bases between. In DNA, the CDR3 is TGTGCCAGCAGTTCCCATGACAGATACTATGGCTACACCTTC. It is translated as CASSSHDRYYGYTF.

This clonotype was detected only a few times. This rearrangement joins TRBV28 to TRBJ1-1; D is ambiguous. Germline values: CDR1 MDHEN, CDR2 SYDVKM. With 6 bases removed from V and 1 base from J, the gap between germline ends came to 12 bases. The CDR3 has 14 residues. The DNA for the CDR3 is TGTGCCAGCAGATCCGTAACAGCGAACACTGAAGCTTTCTTT. It yields the protein CASRSVTANTEAFF. Variable domain in full (rest from reference TRBV28 and TRBJ1-1): DVKVTQSSRYLVKRTGEKVFLECVQDMDHENMFWYRQDPGLGLRLIYFSYDVKMKEKGDIPEGYSVSREKKERFSLILESASTNQTSMYLCASRSVTANTEAFFGQGTRLTVV.

The chain joins TRBV6-5 to TRBJ1-5; tentatively, D is TRBD1 (6 bases). With 6 bases removed from V and 4 bases from J, the gap between germline ends came to 10 bases. This CDR3 has 13 residues. CDR1 is MNHEY, CDR2 SVGAGI, per germline. CDR3 nucleotides: TGTGCCAGCAGCCATACAGGGAATCAGCCCCAGCATTTT. It yields the protein CASSHTGNQPQHF.

This clonotype showed up just a few times. The V and J genes are TRBV7-8 and TRBJ1-1, with D perhaps TRBD1 (6 bases). Looked up from germline, CDR1 is SGHVS and CDR2 is FQNEAQ. The CDR3 is 16 residues long. Trimming pared 4 bases from V and 5 bases from J, leaving 20 bases between. This CDR3 reads CASSSMGAGERTEAFF. The CDR3 DNA is TGTGCCAGCAGCTCAATGGGGGCAGGGGAGAGGACTGAAGCTTTCTTT.

There are a few counts of this clonotype. The rearrangement joins TRBV29-1 to TRBJ1-1, with D hard to call. The germline V gene encodes CDR1 SQVTM and CDR2 ANQGSEA. This CDR3 has 12 residues. Trimming cost V 5 bases and J 5 bases, with 12 bases left between them. The CDR3 region has the DNA TGCAGCGTTTATGAGGGAGGAACTGAAGCTTTCTTT. This gives the protein CSVYEGGTEAFF.

The gene calls are TRBV19 and TRBJ2-1; TRBD2 is a possible D gene (6 bases). The V and J ends lost 5 bases and 2 bases respectively, with 19 bases between them. This CDR3 is built from 17 residues. Germline V CDR1 and CDR2: LNHDA, SQIVND (reference sequence). The CDR3 coding sequence is TGTGCCAGTAGTCCCGCCGGGGGTGGCGGAGCCTACAATGAGCAGTTCTTC. Amino acid sequence: CASSPAGGGGAYNEQFF.

This clonotype was seen only a few times. The rearrangement links TRBV6-6 to TRBJ2-7; D is possibly TRBD2 (6 bases). Per the germline V gene, CDR1 is MNHNY and CDR2 is SVGAGI (reference sequence). This CDR3 has 16 amino acids. Trimming took 0 bases from V and 7 from J, leaving 19 bases between them. CDR3 nucleotides: TGTGCCAGCAGTTACTCGGGCGGGGTCCGCCCCGGGGAGCAGTACTTC. It translates to CASSYSGGVRPGEQYF.

This clonotype was detected a few times. The chain recombines TRBV27 with TRBJ1-6; 8 bases map to TRBD1. The V and J ends lost 3 bases and 11 bases, in that order; junction bases with no gene match: 6. This CDR3 has 14 residues. Germline CDR1 and CDR2: MNHEY and SMNVEV (reference sequence). The CDR3 nucleotides are TGTGCCAGCAGTTTGCACAGGGGGTTGGCACCCCTCCACTTT. Amino acids: CASSLHRGLAPLHF.